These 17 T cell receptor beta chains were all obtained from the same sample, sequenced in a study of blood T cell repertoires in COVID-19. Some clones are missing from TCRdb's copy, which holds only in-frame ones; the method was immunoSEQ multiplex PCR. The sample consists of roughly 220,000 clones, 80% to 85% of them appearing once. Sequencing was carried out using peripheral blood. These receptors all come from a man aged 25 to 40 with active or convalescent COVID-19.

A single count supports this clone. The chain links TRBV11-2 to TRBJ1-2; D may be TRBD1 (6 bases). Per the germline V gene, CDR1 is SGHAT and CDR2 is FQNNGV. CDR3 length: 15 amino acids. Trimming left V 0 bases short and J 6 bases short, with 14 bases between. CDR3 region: CASSLDLWDIHGYTF. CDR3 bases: TGTGCCAGCAGCTTAGATCTCTGGGACATTCATGGCTACACCTTC.

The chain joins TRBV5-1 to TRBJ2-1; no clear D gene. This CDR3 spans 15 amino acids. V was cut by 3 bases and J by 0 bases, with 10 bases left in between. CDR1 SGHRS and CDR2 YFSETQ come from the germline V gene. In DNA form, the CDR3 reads TGCGCCAGCAGCTCGTATTTTAGCTCCTACAATGAGCAGTTCTTC. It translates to CASSSYFSSYNEQFF.

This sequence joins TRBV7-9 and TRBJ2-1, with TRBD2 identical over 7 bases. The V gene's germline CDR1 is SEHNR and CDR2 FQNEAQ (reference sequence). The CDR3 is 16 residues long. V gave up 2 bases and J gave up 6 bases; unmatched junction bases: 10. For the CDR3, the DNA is TGTGCCAGCAGCTTATGGGAAGCGGGACTGGGCAATGAGCAGTTCTTC. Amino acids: CASSLWEAGLGNEQFF. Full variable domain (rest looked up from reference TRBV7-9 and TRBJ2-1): DTGVSQNPRHKITKRGQNVTFRCDPISEHNRLYWYRQTLGQGPEFLTYFQNEAQLEKSRLLSDRFSAERPKGSFSTLEIQRTEQGDSAMYLCASSLWEAGLGNEQFFGPGTRLTVL.

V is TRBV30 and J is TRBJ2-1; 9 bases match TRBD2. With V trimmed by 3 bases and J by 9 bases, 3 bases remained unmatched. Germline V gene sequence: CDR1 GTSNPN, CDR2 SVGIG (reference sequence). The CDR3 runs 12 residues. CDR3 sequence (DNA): TGTGCCTGGAGGCGGGGGGGCAGTGAGCAGTTCTTC. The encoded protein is CAWRRGGSEQFF.

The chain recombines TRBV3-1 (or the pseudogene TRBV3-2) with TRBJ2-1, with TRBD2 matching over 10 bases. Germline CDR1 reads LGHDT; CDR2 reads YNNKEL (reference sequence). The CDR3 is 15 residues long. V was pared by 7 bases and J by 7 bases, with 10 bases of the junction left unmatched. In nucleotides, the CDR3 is TGTGCCAGCACTAGCGGGAGCCTGTCAATTAATGAGCAGTTCTTC. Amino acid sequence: CASTSGSLSINEQFF.

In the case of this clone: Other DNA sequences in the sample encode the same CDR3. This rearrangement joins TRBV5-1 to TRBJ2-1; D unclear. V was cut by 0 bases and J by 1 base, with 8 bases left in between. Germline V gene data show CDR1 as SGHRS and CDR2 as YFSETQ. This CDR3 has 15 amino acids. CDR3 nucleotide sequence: TGCGCCAGCAGCTTGGGGCAGGTATCCTACAATGAGCAGTTCTTC. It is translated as CASSLGQVSYNEQFF.

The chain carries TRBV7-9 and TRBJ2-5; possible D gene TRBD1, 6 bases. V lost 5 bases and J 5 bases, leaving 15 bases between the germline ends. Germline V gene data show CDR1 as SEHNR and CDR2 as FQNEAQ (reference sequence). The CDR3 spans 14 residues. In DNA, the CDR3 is TGTGCCAGCAGCCGCAGGGGATCGGGGGAGACCCAGTACTTC. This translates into CASSRRGSGETQYF.

The CDR3 region has the DNA TGTGCCAGCAGCCCCGACTCCCAGAGGTGGGACAGGGTCGCCACTGAAGCTTTCTTT. Translating it yields CASSPDSQRWDRVATEAFF. This sequence joins TRBV4-2 and TRBJ1-1; 9 bases are shared with TRBD1. The V gene's germline CDR1 is LGHNA and CDR2 YNFKEQ. Trimming at V came to 4 bases and at J to 4 bases, leaving 19 bases not matched to a gene. The CDR3 is made up of 19 amino acids.

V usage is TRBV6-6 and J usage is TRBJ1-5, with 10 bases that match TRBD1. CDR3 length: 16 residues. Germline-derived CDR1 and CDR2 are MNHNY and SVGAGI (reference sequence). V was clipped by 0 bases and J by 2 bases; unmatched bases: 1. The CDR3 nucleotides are TGTGCCAGCAGTTACTCCGGGACAGGGGGCAATCAGCCCCAGCATTTT. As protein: CASSYSGTGGNQPQHF.

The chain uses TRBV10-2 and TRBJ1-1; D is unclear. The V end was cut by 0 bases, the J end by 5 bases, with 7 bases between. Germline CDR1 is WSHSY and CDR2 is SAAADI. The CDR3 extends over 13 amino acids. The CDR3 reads CASSESAGTEAFF. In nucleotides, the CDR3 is TGCGCCAGCAGTGAGTCGGCAGGAACTGAAGCTTTCTTT.

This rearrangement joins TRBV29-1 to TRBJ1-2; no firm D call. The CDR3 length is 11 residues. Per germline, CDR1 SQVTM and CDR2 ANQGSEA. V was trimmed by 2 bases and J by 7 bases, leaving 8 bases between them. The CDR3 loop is CSVERSTGYTF. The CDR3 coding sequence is TGCAGCGTTGAACGGTCTACTGGCTACACCTTC. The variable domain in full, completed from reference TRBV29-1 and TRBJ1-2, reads SAVISQKPSRDICQRGTSLTIQCQVDSQVTMMFWYRQQPGQSLTLIATANQGSEATYESGFVIDKFPISRPNLTFSTLTVSNMSPEDSSIYLCSVERSTGYTFGSGTRLTVV.

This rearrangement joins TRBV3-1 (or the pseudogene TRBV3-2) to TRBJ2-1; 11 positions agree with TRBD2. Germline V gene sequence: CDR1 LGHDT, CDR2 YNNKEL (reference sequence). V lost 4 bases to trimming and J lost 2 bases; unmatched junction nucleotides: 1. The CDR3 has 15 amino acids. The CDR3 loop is CASSRTSGPYNEQFF. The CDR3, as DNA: TGTGCCAGCAGCCGGACTAGCGGGCCCTACAATGAGCAGTTCTTC.

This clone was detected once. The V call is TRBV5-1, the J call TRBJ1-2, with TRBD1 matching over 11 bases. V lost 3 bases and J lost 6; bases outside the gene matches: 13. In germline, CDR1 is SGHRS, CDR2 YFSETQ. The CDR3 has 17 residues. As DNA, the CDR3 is TGCGCCAGCAGCTACGGGGGAATCGGACAGGGGGCTAATGGCTACACCTTC. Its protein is CASSYGGIGQGANGYTF.

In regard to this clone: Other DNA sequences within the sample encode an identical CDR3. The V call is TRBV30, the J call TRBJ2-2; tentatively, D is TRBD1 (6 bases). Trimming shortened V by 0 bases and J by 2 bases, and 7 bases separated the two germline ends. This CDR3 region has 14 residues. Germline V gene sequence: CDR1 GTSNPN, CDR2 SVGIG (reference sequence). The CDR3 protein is CAWSVGGNTGELFF. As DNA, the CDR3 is TGTGCCTGGAGTGTAGGGGGAAACACCGGGGAGCTGTTTTTT. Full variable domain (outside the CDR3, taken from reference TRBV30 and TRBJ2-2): SQTIHQWPATLVQPVGSPLSLECTVEGTSNPNLYWYRQAAGRGLQLLFYSVGIGQISSEVPQNLSASRPQDRQFILSSKKLLLSDSGFYLCAWSVGGNTGELFFGEGSRLTVL.

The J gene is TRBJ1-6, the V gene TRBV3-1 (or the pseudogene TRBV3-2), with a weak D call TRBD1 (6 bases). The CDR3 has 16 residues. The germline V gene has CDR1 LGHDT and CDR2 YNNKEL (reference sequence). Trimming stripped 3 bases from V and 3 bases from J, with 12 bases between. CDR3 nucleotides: TGTGCCAGCAGCCAGGAAGGACAGATCTATAATTCACCCCTCCACTTT. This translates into CASSQEGQIYNSPLHF.

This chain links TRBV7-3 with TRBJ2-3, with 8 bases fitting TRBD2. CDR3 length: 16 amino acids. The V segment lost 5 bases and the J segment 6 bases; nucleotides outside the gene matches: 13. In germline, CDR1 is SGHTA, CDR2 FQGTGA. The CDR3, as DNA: TGTGCCAGCAGCCACTTAACGAGTAGCGGGATGGATACGCAGTATTTT. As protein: CASSHLTSSGMDTQYF.

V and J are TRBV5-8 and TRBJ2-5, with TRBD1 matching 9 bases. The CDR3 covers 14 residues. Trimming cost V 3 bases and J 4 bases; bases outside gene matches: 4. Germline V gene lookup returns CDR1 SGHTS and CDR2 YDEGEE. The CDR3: CASSSDRGRETQYF. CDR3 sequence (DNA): TGTGCCAGCAGCTCGGACAGGGGTAGAGAGACCCAGTACTTC.